Listed here is a single TCR beta chain. Its antigen is currently unknown. The germline V gene encodes CDR1 LNHDA and CDR2 SQIVND (reference sequence). CDR3 length: 19 residues. V dropped 5 bases and J dropped 7; count of bases not matched to a gene: 18. These data come from a study of cytomegalovirus exposure and HLA in healthy donors. Both 60 Vbeta primers and 13 Jbeta primers went into the PCR. In the original processing: Around 80 million unique TCR beta chains, about 11 million of them shared, were counted by a later analysis. Some clones are missing from TCRdb's copy, which holds only in-frame ones; the method was immunoSEQ multiplex PCR. Clone size and the V and J calls come from that table; the DNA yielded D and trimming. The repertoire holds some 170,000 clones, roughly four fifths seen once, with roughly 4.5% in the top ten. Everyone who donated was a healthy bone marrow donor. Unrecorded immune exposures were likely, despite nominal health at sampling.

Study-wide points: Certain indistinguishable V segments, among them TRBV6-2 and TRBV6-3, were excluded.

This TCR came from a woman aged 18-29 years in good health and CMV-seropositive. The J gene is TRBJ2-2, the V gene TRBV19, with 11 nucleotides matching TRBD2. The sequencing input was PBMCs. The CDR3 sequence: CASSAGLAGEIGVRGELFF. For the CDR3, the DNA is TGTGCCAGTAGTGCCGGACTAGCGGGCGAAATCGGTGTACGCGGGGAGCTGTTTTTT.